The sequence of this TCR beta chain was determined in a study of shared clonotypes between healthy human individuals. Findings and caveats of the study: Represented genetic and exposure-history diversity was restricted by having few donors. Shared clonotypes: about 5% naive CD4, approximately 3.4% naive CD8, around 2.2% memory CD4, about 0.41% memory CD8.

Germline CDR1 reads SGHAT; CDR2 reads FQNNGV. The CDR3 extends over 14 amino acids. V gave up 5 bases and J gave up 10 bases, with 18 bases separating them. A word on this clone: The antigen remains unidentified.

The study drew its donors from healthy HIV-negative adults without recent acute infections or vaccinations. Here immunoSEQ multiplex PCR was the method, and the copy in TCRdb shows in-frame clones only, minus some. The sample includes roughly 2 million clones, roughly 95% of them seen just once. The clonotype originates from a young man in good health. V is TRBV11-2 and J is TRBJ2-1; D uncertain. Sequencing input: naive CD4+ T cells sorted from blood. The subset: CD45RA+ positively selected. The CDR3 loop reads CASSRSRPLNEQFF. CDR3 DNA sequence: TGTGCCAGCAGCCGTTCGCGACCCCTCAACGAGCAGTTCTTC.